The 28 T cell receptor beta chains in this list originate from one sample, sequenced in a study of T-cell reconstitution after alpha-beta-depleted transplantation in children. Unique molecular identifiers featured in how the TCRbeta library was prepared. TCRdb analysed the PCR reads with MiXCR anew, one entry per CDR3 protein. Of 200,000 to 300,000 distinct CDR3 sequences in the sample, 12% were seen once. The sequencing here drew on PBMCs from the stem cell graft donor, taken from the stem cell graft. The source is a human donor who donated a stem cell graft to a child with acute lymphoblastic leukemia.

Many counts were recorded for this clonotype. The V and J genes are TRBV12-3 or TRBV12-4 and TRBJ1-6; D uncertain. V dropped 6 bases and J dropped 3 bases, with 12 bases sitting between them. This CDR3 is built from 15 residues. The CDR3 bases are TGTGCCAGCAGGACGAGTCAGATCTATAATTCACCCCTCCACTTT. Its translation is CASRTSQIYNSPLHF.

In its sample, this clonotype was seen many times. This chain joins TRBV28 and TRBJ2-3; tentatively, D is TRBD2 (6 bases). Trimming removed 3 bases from V and 4 bases from J, with 20 bases in between. The CDR3 has 17 residues. Germline assignment: CDR1 MDHEN and CDR2 SYDVKM. CDR3 region: CASSFQHPAGTPDTQYF. In DNA form, the CDR3 reads TGTGCCAGCAGTTTCCAACACCCCGCGGGGACTCCAGATACGCAGTATTTT.

This clonotype was picked up a small number of times. The chain is built from TRBV11-2 and TRBJ2-7; 8 bases align to TRBD2. Germline V CDR1 and CDR2: SGHAT, FQNNGV. The CDR3 has 18 amino acids. V shed 1 base, J shed 0 bases, and the junction held 11 bases outside the gene matches. CDR3 DNA: TGTGCCAGCAGCTTAGTAGGGCTAGCGGGTGGTTTCTCCTACGAGCAGTACTTC. This sequence encodes CASSLVGLAGGFSYEQYF.

This clonotype has only a few counts. The V call is TRBV12-3 or TRBV12-4, the J call TRBJ1-2; D possibly corresponds to TRBD1 (6 bases). The ends were cut back, 3 bases at V and 4 bases at J, with 9 bases in the middle. The CDR3 is 13 residues long. The CDR3 DNA follows: TGTGCCAGCAGTTTGGACAGCACCTATGGCTACACCTTC. Translation: CASSLDSTYGYTF.

This clonotype was picked up many times. This sequence joins TRBV3-1 and TRBJ1-6; D is unresolved. Germline lookup yields CDR1 LGHDT and CDR2 YNNKEL (reference sequence). V was shortened by 2 bases and J by 7 bases, with 3 bases between the two germline ends. The CDR3 length is 12 residues. As DNA, the CDR3 is TGTGCCAGCAGCCAACCGAATTCACCCCTCCACTTT. Its protein is CASSQPNSPLHF. Based on the CDR3 plus reference TRBV3-1 and TRBJ1-6, the full variable domain is DTAVSQTPKYLVTQMGNDKSIKCEQNLGHDTMYWYKQDSKKFLKIMFSYNNKELIINETVPNRFSPKSPDKAHLNLHINSLELGDSAVYFCASSQPNSPLHFGNGTRLTVT.

This clonotype was counted at least ten times. The chain couples TRBV20-1 to TRBJ2-1, with D perhaps assigned TRBD1 or TRBD2 (5 bases each). Trimming left V 3 bases short and J 2 bases short, with 14 bases between. The CDR3 runs to 15 residues. Germline assignment: CDR1 DFQATT and CDR2 SNEGSKA (reference sequence). The CDR3 DNA is TGCAGTGCTAGTCGCAGGGAGTTCCCCTACAATGAGCAGTTCTTC. Its translation is CSASRREFPYNEQFF.

The rearrangement links TRBV5-6 to TRBJ1-1, with 7 nucleotides matching TRBD1. The CDR3 runs 15 residues. Losses at the gene ends were 0 bases for V and 0 bases for J; bases not matched to a gene: 2. CDR1 and CDR2 (germline): SGHDT, YYEEEE. CDR3 nucleotide sequence: TGTGCCAGCAGCTTGGACAGGGGTATGAACACTGAAGCTTTCTTT. Its translation is CASSLDRGMNTEAFF.

This clonotype showed up many times. The chain uses TRBV29-1 and TRBJ2-7; 9 bases are a match to TRBD1. The junction had 7 bases not matched to a gene; V was cut back by 4 bases and J by 3 bases. Germline V gene sequence: CDR1 SQVTM, CDR2 ANQGSEA. The CDR3 spans 14 residues. The DNA for the CDR3 is TGCAGCGTTGGGTCTGGGACAGGGCTCTACGAGCAGTACTTC. Translated, it gives CSVGSGTGLYEQYF.

The chain carries TRBV7-8 and TRBJ2-1; a possible D gene is TRBD2 (6 bases). The CDR3 length is 11 residues. Germline V CDR1 and CDR2: SGHVS, FQNEAQ. Deletions cut 1 base from V and 12 bases from J, with 7 bases between. CDR3 nucleotide sequence: TGTGCCAGCAGCTTAGGGAGGGCGCAGTTCTTC. Amino acids: CASSLGRAQFF. The full variable domain, with the rest looked up from reference TRBV7-8 and TRBJ2-1, is GAGVSQSPRYKVAKRGQDVALRCDPISGHVSLFWYQQALGQGPEFLTYFQNEAQLDKSGLPSDRFFAERPEGSVSTLKIQRTQQEDSAVYLCASSLGRAQFFGPGTRLTVL.

The gene calls are TRBV28 and TRBJ2-7; 9 bases match TRBD2. Trimming took 6 bases from V and 5 from J; bases not matched to a gene: 14. This CDR3 spans 16 amino acids. Per germline, CDR1 MDHEN and CDR2 SYDVKM. The CDR3 bases are TGTGCCAGCAGGCTGTCAGCGGGAGGCTCCAAGAACGAGCAGTACTTC. Protein: CASRLSAGGSKNEQYF.

In its sample, this clonotype was seen a few times. The chain combines TRBV6-1 with TRBJ2-2; D is unresolved. With 2 bases removed from V and 5 bases from J, the gap between germline ends came to 12 bases. The CDR3 is made up of 15 amino acids. The germline V gene has CDR1 MNHNS and CDR2 SASEGT. CDR3 nucleotides: TGTGCCAGCAGTGAAAGGAGTAAAGGAACCGGGGAGCTGTTTTTT. It translates to CASSERSKGTGELFF.

This clonotype was picked up many times. The chain joins TRBV28 to TRBJ1-2; 9 nucleotides match TRBD1. The CDR3 loop spans 17 amino acids. Germline V CDR1 and CDR2: MDHEN, SYDVKM. Trimming at V came to 3 bases and at J to 3 bases, leaving 11 bases not matched to a gene. The CDR3 protein is CASSFGTGLLWDYGYTF. The CDR3 coding sequence is TGTGCCAGCAGTTTCGGGACAGGGCTTTTGTGGGACTATGGCTACACCTTC.

This clonotype was picked up many times. The chain is built from TRBV20-1 and TRBJ1-1; D not resolved. The CDR3 sequence is 12 residues long. The V and J ends lost 4 bases and 4 bases respectively, with 10 bases between them. Germline V CDR1 and CDR2: DFQATT, SNEGSKA (reference sequence). DNA for the CDR3: TGCAGTGCTAAACGGAGGAGCACTGAAGCTTTCTTT. It is translated as CSAKRRSTEAFF.

This clonotype was recorded at least ten times. The CDR3 is CASSYSSQGSNQPQHF. DNA of the CDR3: TGTGCCAGCAGTTACTCGAGTCAGGGAAGCAATCAGCCCCAGCATTTT. The V and J genes are TRBV6-5 and TRBJ1-5; TRBD1 is a possible D gene (5 bases). Looked up from germline, CDR1 is MNHEY and CDR2 is SVGAGI. The CDR3 covers 16 residues. Between the trimmed V and J ends, which lost 0 bases and 1 base, there was a span of 10 bases.

This clonotype was seen repeatedly, ten times or more. This chain connects TRBV5-1 to TRBJ1-4, with D possibly being TRBD1 (6 bases). CDR1 and CDR2 (germline): SGHRS, YFSETQ. This CDR3 contains 15 residues. With 0 bases removed from V and 7 bases from J, the gap between germline ends came to 13 bases. This chain's CDR3 is CASSLEGGLAEKLFF. The CDR3, as DNA: TGCGCCAGCAGCTTGGAAGGGGGGTTGGCTGAAAAACTGTTTTTT.

This clonotype has a handful of counts. The chain recombines TRBV11-2 with TRBJ2-1; 7 nucleotides align to TRBD2. The CDR3 sequence is 19 residues long. Trimming removed 2 bases from V and 10 bases from J; junction bases left unmatched: 23. Germline CDR1 is SGHAT and CDR2 is FQNNGV. CDR3 sequence reads: CASSLTGFDGEGSPPEQFF. DNA of the CDR3: TGTGCCAGCAGCTTAACTGGGTTCGACGGGGAGGGGTCTCCCCCAGAGCAGTTCTTC.

This clonotype was seen ten or more times. The genes are TRBV7-9 and TRBJ1-1, with D possibly TRBD1 on 5 matching bases. This CDR3 is 16 amino acids long. V was clipped by 5 bases and J by 0 bases, with 16 bases between them. Per germline, CDR1 SEHNR and CDR2 FQNEAQ (reference sequence). This chain's CDR3 is CASSPEGASMNTEAFF. The CDR3 nucleotides read TGTGCCAGCAGCCCGGAAGGGGCATCTATGAACACTGAAGCTTTCTTT.

The CDR3 spells CASSFGQPLSGANVLTF. The CDR3 region has the DNA TGTGCCAGCAGCTTCGGGCAGCCCCTCTCTGGGGCCAACGTCCTGACTTTC. The V and J genes are TRBV5-4 and TRBJ2-6; D ambiguous. CDR1 is SGHNT and CDR2 is YYREEE in the germline V gene (reference sequence). V shed 2 bases and J shed 0 bases, with 12 bases lying between them. The CDR3 has 17 residues.

This clonotype has at least ten counts. The chain couples TRBV6-1 to TRBJ2-1; 10 nucleotides align to TRBD2. V was clipped by 4 bases and J by 8 bases; unmatched bases: 11. Germline CDR1 reads MNHNS; CDR2 reads SASEGT. The CDR3 sequence is 16 residues long. The CDR3 sequence is CASSAEVAGGVDEQFF. In nucleotides, the CDR3 is TGTGCCAGCAGTGCGGAAGTAGCGGGAGGCGTCGATGAGCAGTTCTTC.

There are many counts of this clonotype. V usage is TRBV7-8 and J usage is TRBJ2-6; 7 nucleotides align to TRBD1. Trimming at V came to 2 bases and at J to 13 bases, leaving 11 bases not matched to a gene. The CDR3 spans 15 residues. CDR1 is SGHVS, CDR2 FQNEAQ, per germline. The CDR3 sequence is CASSLRQGPSEVLTF. The CDR3 DNA reads as TGTGCCAGCAGCTTAAGACAGGGACCAAGCGAGGTCCTGACTTTC.

Comment on this clonotype: This clone may be a read error of a much larger clone one base away. The chain joins TRBV12-3 or TRBV12-4 to TRBJ1-1; D gene ambiguous. The CDR3 is 15 amino acids. V was trimmed by 5 bases and J by 4 bases, leaving 17 bases between them. CDR3 sequence (DNA): TGTGCCAGCAGTCGCGCAACACGATTGAGCACTGAAGCTTTCTTT. This sequence encodes CASSRATRLSTEAFF.

This clonotype was found many times. The genes are TRBV21-1 and TRBJ2-1; TRBD2, as called in the table, went unchecked against the DNA. TRBV21-1 is reported as a pseudogene. The CDR3 extends over 17 amino acids. CDR3 residues: CASSKAVWRGGYNEQFF. The CDR3 bases are TGTGCCAGCAGCAAAGCGGTGTGGCGGGGGGGCTACAATGAGCAGTTCTTC.

The rearrangement joins TRBV12-3 or TRBV12-4 to TRBJ2-5; 8 nucleotides agree with TRBD2. The junction had 7 bases not matched to a gene; V was cut back by 6 bases and J by 4 bases. The CDR3 totals 14 residues. CDR3 protein: CASSPAGAVETQYF. The CDR3 DNA follows: TGTGCCAGCAGCCCAGCGGGAGCGGTAGAGACCCAGTACTTC.

Ten or more counts support this clonotype. The chain couples TRBV12-3 or TRBV12-4 to TRBJ2-3, with TRBD2 matching over 7 bases. Trimming took 6 bases from V and 2 from J; bases not matched to a gene: 11. CDR3 length: 16 residues. The CDR3 nucleotides are TGTGCCAGCAGCCCTCTGACGGGGGGAATCACAGATACGCAGTATTTT. This encodes CASSPLTGGITDTQYF.

This clonotype was observed many times. The rearrangement joins TRBV11-2 to TRBJ2-7, with a weak D call TRBD1 (5 bases). Germline V gives CDR1 SGHAT, CDR2 FQNNGV. V dropped 5 bases and J dropped 11 bases, with 16 bases sitting between them. CDR3 length: 12 residues. The CDR3 is CASSHIPGLEYF. CDR3 sequence (DNA): TGTGCCAGCAGCCACATTCCAGGGCTAGAGTACTTC. The full variable domain, completed using reference TRBV11-2 and TRBJ2-7, is EAGVAQSPRYKIIEKRQSVAFWCNPISGHATLYWYQQILGQGPKLLIQFQNNGVVDDSQLPKDRFSAERLKGVDSTLKIQPAKLEDSAVYLCASSHIPGLEYFGPGTRLTVT.

This clonotype showed up many times. V usage is TRBV5-6 and J usage is TRBJ2-5; perhaps TRBD1 as D (6 bases). CDR1 and CDR2 (germline): SGHDT, YYEEEE. The CDR3 is 16 residues long. V was pared by 4 bases and J by 1 base, with 17 bases between. The CDR3 spells CASSGAGTRAQETQYF. For the CDR3, the DNA is TGTGCCAGCAGCGGGGCCGGGACAAGAGCCCAAGAGACCCAGTACTTC.

Comment on this clonotype: This could be a read error, since a much larger clone is one nucleotide away. The gene calls are TRBV6-1 and TRBJ1-2, with TRBD1 matching 8 bases. V lost 5 bases to trimming and J lost 7 bases; unmatched junction nucleotides: 9. The V gene's germline CDR1 is MNHNS and CDR2 SASEGT. This CDR3 is 14 amino acids long. Here the CDR3 reads CASSKLRGRFGYTF. DNA of the CDR3: TGTGCCAGCAGTAAGCTCAGGGGGCGGTTTGGCTACACCTTC.

This rearrangement joins TRBV20-1 to TRBJ2-2; unclear D gene. CDR1 is DFQATT, CDR2 SNEGSKA, per germline (reference sequence). This CDR3 comprises 14 residues. The ends were cut back, 0 bases at V and 4 bases at J, with 9 bases in the middle. The DNA for the CDR3 is TGCAGTGCTAGAGATGGCACATCCACCGGGGAGCTGTTTTTT. This gives the protein CSARDGTSTGELFF.